This T cell receptor (beta chain) was sequenced during a study of cytomegalovirus exposure and HLA in healthy donors. Turning to the study itself: Counted in an early data release were some 81 million unique TCRs from HLA-typed donors. Study results and caveats: The presence/absence work took it that sequencing depth was about the same across donors. The study flagged about 150 TCR beta chains as cytomegalovirus-associated.

Healthy bone marrow donors formed the donor group. In this sample, this clone turned up a few times. The antigen is not known. The germline V gene has CDR1 SQVTM and CDR2 ANQGSEA. V was trimmed by 5 bases and J by 0 bases, leaving 13 bases between them. The CDR3 is made up of 14 amino acids. It was with 60 Vbeta and 13 Jbeta primers that the PCR ran. Sequenced by immunoSEQ multiplex PCR; TCRdb stores in-frame clones only, minus some. The data show about 130,000 clones, approximately 81% seen once. Sample: PBMCs. The clonotype was recovered from a man aged 18 to 30 in good health and CMV-seronegative. This chain connects TRBV29-1 to TRBJ1-1, with D possibly TRBD1 on 6 matching bases. CDR3 residues: CSVSPGGLNTEAFF. The CDR3 nucleotides read TGCAGCGTTTCCCCGGGGGGGCTGAACACTGAAGCTTTCTTT.